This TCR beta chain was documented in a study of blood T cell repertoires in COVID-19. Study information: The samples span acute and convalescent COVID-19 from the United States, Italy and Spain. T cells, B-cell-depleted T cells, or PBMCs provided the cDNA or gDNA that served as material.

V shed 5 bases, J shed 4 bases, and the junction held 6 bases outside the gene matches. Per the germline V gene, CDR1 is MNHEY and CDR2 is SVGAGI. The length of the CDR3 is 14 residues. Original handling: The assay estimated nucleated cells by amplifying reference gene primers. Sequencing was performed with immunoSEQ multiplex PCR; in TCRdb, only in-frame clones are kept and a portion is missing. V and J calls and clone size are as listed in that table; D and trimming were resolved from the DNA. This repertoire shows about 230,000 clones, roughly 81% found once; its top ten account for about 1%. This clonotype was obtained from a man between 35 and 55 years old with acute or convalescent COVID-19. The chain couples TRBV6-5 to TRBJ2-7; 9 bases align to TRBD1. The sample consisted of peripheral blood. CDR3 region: CASSPYRGQYEQYF. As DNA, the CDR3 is TGTGCCAGCAGTCCTTACAGGGGGCAGTACGAGCAGTACTTC.